Below are 7 T cell receptor beta chains sequenced from a single sample in a study of vaccination and CD4 T cells after COVID-19 (dated by TCRdb to 2022 to 2024). Library creation used PCR. Data came from an Illumina iSeq 100. TCR sequencing of DNA from cultured CD4+ T cells used the Oncomine TCR Beta short-read assay at the Johns Hopkins FTIC core. The public reads were quality trimmed at Q25 with fastp and then assembled into clones with MiXCR by TCRdb, keeping productive beta chains. CDR3 protein sequences are deduplicated, and each keeps its most common genes and DNA. Counted in this sample were more than 12,000 distinct CDR3 sequences; 53% of them appeared once. Roughly a tenth of the sample goes to the ten largest clones. The treatment or condition label of this sample denotes: 10-day PBMC culture with coronavirus spike peptide pools or control peptides (ViraFEST assay). These receptors lack a known antigen.

This specimen consisted of CD4+ T cells from blood, cultured in vitro, obtained before SARS-CoV-2 vaccination. Receptor source: a human donor who had recovered from COVID-19.

The chain uses TRBV20-1 and TRBJ2-1; 9 bases map to TRBD2. The germline V gene has CDR1 DFQATT and CDR2 SNEGSKA (reference sequence). V gave up 5 bases and J gave up 8 bases; unmatched junction bases: 13. CDR3 length: 15 residues. This CDR3 reads CSARSGSGVLDEQFF. The CDR3 nucleotides are TGCAGTGCTCGTAGCGGGAGTGGGGTTTTGGATGAGCAGTTCTTC.

The J gene is TRBJ1-5, the V gene TRBV5-4, with a weak D call TRBD1 (6 bases). CDR1 SGHNT and CDR2 YYREEE come from the germline V gene (reference sequence). The CDR3 is 13 residues long. The V end was cut by 4 bases, the J end by 7 bases, with 12 bases between. CDR3 residues: CASSPGVSQPQHF. The CDR3 coding sequence is TGTGCCAGCAGCCCAGGGGTGAGCCAGCCCCAGCATTTT.

This clonotype was seen only a few times. CDR3 amino acids: CASRALVYTGELFF. The CDR3 DNA is TGTGCCAGTAGAGCGTTAGTGTACACCGGGGAGCTGTTTTTT. The chain has TRBV19 and TRBJ2-2; no clear D. V lost 6 bases, J lost 3 bases, and 11 bases lay in between. From germline, CDR1 is LNHDA and CDR2 SQIVND (reference sequence). The CDR3 has 14 residues.

V and J are TRBV5-6 and TRBJ1-2, with D tentatively TRBD1 (6 bases). V dropped 4 bases and J dropped 8 bases, with 21 bases sitting between them. CDR3 size: 15 residues. Germline values: CDR1 SGHDT, CDR2 YYEEEE. CDR3 DNA sequence: TGTGCCAGCAGCATGAACAGGGACTACCGTTTAGGCTACACCTTC. It codes for CASSMNRDYRLGYTF.

The chain uses TRBV6-1 and TRBJ1-2, with TRBD1 matching 7 bases. The CDR3 has 17 amino acids. J was trimmed by 2 bases and V by 5 bases; bases with no gene match: 14. The germline CDR1 and CDR2 sequences are MNHNS and SASEGT. CDR3 region: CASSTGRGRGGNYGYTF. CDR3 DNA: TGTGCCAGCAGTACGGGGAGGGGGCGAGGTGGAAACTATGGCTACACCTTC.

This clonotype has just a few counts. The chain is built from TRBV20-1 and TRBJ1-5, with D hard to call. Germline values: CDR1 DFQATT, CDR2 SNEGSKA (reference sequence). The CDR3 totals 14 residues. Trimming took 1 base from V and 3 from J, leaving 10 bases between them. The CDR3 region has the DNA TGCAGTGCTAGAGTCCAGGAGCTCAATCAGCCCCAGCATTTT. It encodes CSARVQELNQPQHF.

The gene calls are TRBV21-1 and TRBJ1-2. TRBV21-1 is designated a pseudogene. The CDR3 covers 15 residues. The CDR3 loop is CASSKEGAAGIGYTF. CDR3 in DNA: TGTGCCAGCAGCAAAGAGGGTGCGGCAGGCATTGGCTACACCTTC.